This passage covers 10 T cell receptor beta chains from one sample sequenced in a study of shared clonotypes between healthy human individuals. Profiled with immunoSEQ multiplex PCR; TCRdb holds only in-frame clones, not every one. This table holds about 490,000 clones, roughly four fifths found once. The specimen sequenced was PBMCs. The receptors come from a middle-aged woman in good health. Some clones in this sample may be carry-over from other donors' samples.

This clone has just a few counts. The chain links TRBV4-1 to TRBJ2-5; 7 nucleotides line up with TRBD1. CDR1 and CDR2 from the germline V gene are MGHRA and YSYEKL. This CDR3 region has 13 residues. V trimming: 9 bases; J trimming: 5 bases; junction bases outside the gene matches: 9. The CDR3 sequence: CASRQGWGETQYF. In nucleotides, the CDR3 is TGCGCCAGTAGACAGGGTTGGGGGGAGACCCAGTACTTC.

The chain's CDR3 is CASSFGLGLPETQYF. CDR3 nucleotide sequence: TGTGCCAGCAGTTTTGGGTTGGGGCTTCCAGAGACCCAGTACTTC. The chain is built from TRBV27 and TRBJ2-5; the D gene is possibly TRBD1 (5 bases). V was shortened by 3 bases and J by 4 bases, with 15 bases between the two germline ends. The CDR3 runs to 15 residues. Germline V gene sequence: CDR1 MNHEY, CDR2 SMNVEV (reference sequence).

The chain joins TRBV4-3 to TRBJ1-4; 7 bases line up with TRBD1. With 4 bases clipped from V and 1 base from J, the junction kept 3 bases outside the gene matches. Germline values: CDR1 LGHNA, CDR2 YSLEER. The CDR3 loop spans 15 amino acids. The CDR3: CASSRSGGTNEKLFF. The CDR3 region has the DNA TGCGCCAGCAGCCGCTCAGGGGGAACTAATGAAAAACTGTTTTTT.

In this sample, this clone turned up many times. The chain is built from TRBV12-2 and TRBJ2-6. TRBV12-2 is assigned pseudogene status. The CDR3 runs to 19 residues. The CDR3 nucleotides are TGTGCAAGTCGCACCCACGGGCAGGTACGATACTCTGGGGCCAACGTCCTGACTTTC. Its translation: CASRTHGQVRYSGANVLTF.

This clone appeared a few times. The chain carries TRBV30 and TRBJ2-5, with 12 bases aligning to TRBD2. The end of the DNA is better explained by TRBJ2-7, so the J call may be wrong. The CDR3 contains 19 residues. Looked up from germline, CDR1 is GTSNPN and CDR2 is SVGIG (reference sequence). CDR3 loop: CACRQDRLAGVLQTYEQYF. The CDR3 nucleotides read TGTGCCTGCCGGCAGGATCGACTAGCGGGAGTTCTACAAACCTACGAGCAGTACTTC.

The rearrangement uses TRBV11-3 and TRBJ2-7, with 8 positions matching TRBD1. Trimming removed 4 bases from V and 2 bases from J; junction bases left unmatched: 13. The CDR3 spans 17 residues. Germline CDR1 is SGHNT and CDR2 is YENEEA. Here the CDR3 reads CASSSRTGNGLAYEQYF. The CDR3 DNA sequence: TGTGCCAGCAGCTCCCGGACAGGGAACGGTCTGGCCTACGAGCAGTACTTC.

The rearrangement uses TRBV21-1 and TRBJ2-7; the table's TRBD1 call for D was not verified on the DNA. TRBV21-1 is a pseudogene locus. The CDR3 is 16 amino acids. This chain's CDR3 is CASSKAGTGGEDEQYF. In nucleotides, the CDR3 is TGTGCCAGCAGCAAAGCGGGCACAGGGGGTGAGGACGAGCAGTACTTC.

The rearrangement uses TRBV30 and TRBJ2-5; no clear D. The DNA matches TRBJ2-7 better at its end, which makes the J call doubtful. The V gene's germline CDR1 is GTSNPN and CDR2 SVGIG (reference sequence). CDR3 length equals 13 residues. The DNA of the CDR3 is TGTGCCTGGAGTCCGGGTATCACCTACGAGCAGTACTTC. Translation: CAWSPGITYEQYF.

The CDR3 is CASSLRTGGMAYNEQFF. The CDR3 DNA reads as TGTGCCAGCAGCTTACGGACAGGGGGCATGGCGTACAATGAGCAGTTCTTC. The chain recombines TRBV7-2 with TRBJ2-1, with 11 bases lining up with TRBD1. Germline CDR1 reads SGHTA; CDR2 reads FQGNSA. This CDR3 is built from 17 residues. Germline trimming cut 2 bases from V and 4 bases from J; bases unmatched to any gene: 7.

A note on this clone: Since a far larger clone is one base different, this is likely a read error. Other DNA sequences in this sample translate to the same CDR3. This rearrangement joins TRBV29-1 to TRBJ1-1; possibly TRBD1 for D (5 bases). The CDR3 has 14 residues. The V end was cut by 6 bases, the J end by 5 bases, with 19 bases between. In germline, CDR1 is SQVTM, CDR2 ANQGSEA. CDR3 coding DNA: TGCAGCGTAGCACTCGGGACTGCGGGTACTGAAGCTTTCTTT. Amino acids: CSVALGTAGTEAFF.